This T cell receptor (beta chain) is drawn from a study of CD8+ T cells in alopecia areata. In regard to this clone: Its antigen remains unidentified.

This CDR3 comprises 14 residues. From germline, CDR1 is MNHEY and CDR2 SMNVEV (reference sequence). V was pared by 4 bases and J by 5 bases, with 14 bases between. Study conclusions and caveats: The study also sequences resident alphabeta T cells of normal skin in scalp samples. Persistence during tofacitinib was seen for many expanded lesional clones in scalp and blood.

Treatment described: oral pan-JAK inhibitor, 5-10 mg twice daily. Investigators isolated RNA and reverse transcribed it into cDNA to act as the sequencing template. TCRdb keeps only in-frame clones here, not all; method: immunoSEQ multiplex PCR. Of approximately 140,000 clones listed, around 87% are singletons. The sequence was collected from a human donor with alopecia areata. The chain combines TRBV27 with TRBJ1-1, with D possibly being TRBD1 (5 bases). This specimen consisted of CD8+ T cells sorted from blood, obtained at week 4, from a patient treated with tofacitinib. The CDR3, as DNA: TGTGCCAGCAGTTCGACCAGGGTCGGGACTGAAGCTTTCTTT. It yields the protein CASSSTRVGTEAFF.